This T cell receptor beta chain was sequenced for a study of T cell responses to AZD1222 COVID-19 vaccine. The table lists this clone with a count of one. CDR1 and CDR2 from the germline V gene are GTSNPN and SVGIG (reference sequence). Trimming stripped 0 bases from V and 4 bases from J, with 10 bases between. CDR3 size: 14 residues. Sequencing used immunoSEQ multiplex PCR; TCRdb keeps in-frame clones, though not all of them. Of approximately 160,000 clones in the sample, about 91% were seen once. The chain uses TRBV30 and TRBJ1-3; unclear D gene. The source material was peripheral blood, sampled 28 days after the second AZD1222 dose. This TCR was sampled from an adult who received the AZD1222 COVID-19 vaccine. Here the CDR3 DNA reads TGTGCCTGGAGTGTACTCGGCTTCGGAAACACCATATATTTT. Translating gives CAWSVLGFGNTIYF.